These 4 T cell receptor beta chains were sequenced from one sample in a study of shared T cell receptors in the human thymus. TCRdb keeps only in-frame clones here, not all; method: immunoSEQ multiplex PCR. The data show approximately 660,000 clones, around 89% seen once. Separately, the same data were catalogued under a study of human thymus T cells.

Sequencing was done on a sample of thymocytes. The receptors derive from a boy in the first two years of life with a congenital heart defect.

In DNA form, the CDR3 reads TGTGCCTGTACCGCTCGGGATTCTCTCAATGAGCAGTTCTTC. Protein sequence: CACTARDSLNEQFF. The chain has TRBV30 and TRBJ2-1; a weak D match, TRBD2 (5 bases). The CDR3 has 14 residues. CDR1 and CDR2 (germline): GTSNPN, SVGIG (reference sequence). V was clipped by 6 bases and J by 6 bases, with 18 bases between them.

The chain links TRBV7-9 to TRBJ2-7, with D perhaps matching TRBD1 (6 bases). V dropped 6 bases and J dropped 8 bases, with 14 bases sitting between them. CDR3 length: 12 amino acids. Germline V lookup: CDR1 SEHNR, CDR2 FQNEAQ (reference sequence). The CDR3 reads CASSTTTGQQYF. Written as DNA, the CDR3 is TGTGCCAGCAGTACGACGACAGGACAGCAGTACTTC.

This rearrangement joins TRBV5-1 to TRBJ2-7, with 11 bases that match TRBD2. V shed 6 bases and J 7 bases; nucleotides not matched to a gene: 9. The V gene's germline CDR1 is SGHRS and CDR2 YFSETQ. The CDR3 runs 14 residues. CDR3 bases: TGCGCCAGCACCAGTAGCGGGAGGGCCGGGGAGCAGTACTTC. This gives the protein CASTSSGRAGEQYF.

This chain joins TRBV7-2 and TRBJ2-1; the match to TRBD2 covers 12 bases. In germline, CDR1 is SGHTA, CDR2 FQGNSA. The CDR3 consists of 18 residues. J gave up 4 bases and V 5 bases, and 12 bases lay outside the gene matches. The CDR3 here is CASSTGTSGSGQYNEQFF. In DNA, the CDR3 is TGTGCCAGCAGCACCGGGACTAGCGGGTCGGGACAGTACAATGAGCAGTTCTTC.